The 23 T cell receptor beta chains in this list originate from one sample, sequenced in a study of blood T cell repertoires in COVID-19. Clones were read by immunoSEQ multiplex PCR, and TCRdb kept only the in-frame ones, dropping some. The sample yields approximately 230,000 clones, around four fifths seen once. The sequencing sample was made of peripheral blood. The receptors come from a middle-aged woman with active or convalescent COVID-19.

A few counts support this clone. The chain couples TRBV5-1 to TRBJ1-1; 9 positions match TRBD1. The V gene end was trimmed by 3 bases and the J gene end by 1 base; junction bases not matched to a gene: 7. The CDR3 is 16 amino acids. Germline V gives CDR1 SGHRS, CDR2 YFSETQ. CDR3 loop: CASSWGTGRRNTEAFF. DNA of the CDR3: TGCGCCAGCAGCTGGGGGACAGGGAGAAGGAACACTGAAGCTTTCTTT.

V usage is TRBV23-1 and J usage is TRBJ2-3; TRBD1 agrees at 8 bases. TRBV23-1 carries the ORF label, with uncertain function. V lost 0 bases and J lost 1; bases outside the gene matches: 6. CDR3 length equals 17 residues. The CDR3 nucleotides are TGCGCCAGCAGTCAATCTTTCAGGGGGCCAGGCACAGATACGCAGTATTTT. This codes for CASSQSFRGPGTDTQYF.

The chain carries TRBV6-5 and TRBJ2-5; D gene uncertain. The germline V gene has CDR1 MNHEY and CDR2 SVGAGI. There are 15 residues in the CDR3. V lost 6 bases and J lost 1, with 15 bases in between. The CDR3 protein is CASSSSWSPQETQYF. The CDR3 DNA reads TGTGCCAGCAGCTCGTCCTGGAGCCCCCAAGAGACCCAGTACTTC.

This chain joins TRBV28 and TRBJ2-7; D call uncertain. This CDR3 has 11 amino acids. V shed 5 bases and J shed 3 bases, with 5 bases lying between them. Looked up from germline, CDR1 is MDHEN and CDR2 is SYDVKM. This CDR3 is CASSKHYEQYF. DNA of the CDR3: TGTGCCAGCAGTAAGCACTACGAGCAGTACTTC. Full variable domain (rest looked up from reference TRBV28 and TRBJ2-7): DVKVTQSSRYLVKRTGEKVFLECVQDMDHENMFWYRQDPGLGLRLIYFSYDVKMKEKGDIPEGYSVSREKKERFSLILESASTNQTSMYLCASSKHYEQYFGPGTRLTVT.

In this sample, this clone turned up once. V gene TRBV29-1 combines with J gene TRBJ2-2, with a weak D call TRBD1 (6 bases). Between the trimmed V and J ends, which lost 3 bases and 4 bases, there was a span of 9 bases. Germline lookup yields CDR1 SQVTM and CDR2 ANQGSEA. The length of the CDR3 is 13 residues. CDR3 loop: CSVDRGGTGELFF. CDR3 DNA sequence: TGCAGCGTTGACAGGGGTGGCACCGGGGAGCTGTTTTTT.

This sequence joins TRBV7-6 and TRBJ2-1; tentatively, D is TRBD2 (5 bases). This CDR3 is built from 14 residues. The V end lost 5 bases, the J end lost 7 bases, and 15 bases lay between the germline ends. In germline, CDR1 is SGHVS, CDR2 FNYEAQ. This chain's CDR3 is CASSLMEPGNEQFF. The CDR3 DNA reads as TGTGCCAGCAGCCTAATGGAGCCGGGGAATGAGCAGTTCTTC.

The genes are TRBV27 and TRBJ2-4, with D tentatively TRBD2 (6 bases). The germline V gene encodes CDR1 MNHEY and CDR2 SMNVEV (reference sequence). This CDR3 comprises 15 residues. Trimming pared 6 bases from V and 2 bases from J, leaving 14 bases between. This CDR3 reads CASSPWGVSKNIQYF. In DNA form, the CDR3 reads TGTGCCAGCAGCCCGTGGGGGGTCTCCAAAAACATTCAGTACTTC.

The chain has TRBV28 and TRBJ1-5; a possible D gene is TRBD1 (6 bases). The germline gives CDR1 MDHEN, CDR2 SYDVKM. With 11 bases removed from V and 5 bases from J, the gap between germline ends came to 19 bases. CDR3 length equals 14 residues. Here the CDR3 reads CAGSVRGNYQPQHF. The DNA for the CDR3 is TGTGCCGGATCAGTTAGGGGGAACTATCAGCCCCAGCATTTT.

This clone showed up just a few times. The V and J genes are TRBV18 and TRBJ1-1, with 10 bases that match TRBD1. Unmatched junction bases numbered 4, after V lost 0 bases and J lost 0 bases. The germline CDR1 and CDR2 sequences are KGHSH and LQKENI. The CDR3 covers 17 residues. The CDR3 DNA reads TGTGCCAGCTCACCACCGTCGACAGGGGGCCTGAACACTGAAGCTTTCTTT. It specifies CASSPPSTGGLNTEAFF.

This clone was seen a single time. V gene TRBV9 combines with J gene TRBJ2-3; 9 bases are a match to TRBD1. V lost 3 bases to trimming and J lost 5 bases; unmatched junction nucleotides: 10. The CDR3 spans 16 residues. Germline loops: CDR1 SGDLS, CDR2 YYNGEE. The CDR3 DNA reads TGTGCCAGCAGCGCACCGGGACAGGGTCTGGTAGATACGCAGTATTTT. The encoded protein is CASSAPGQGLVDTQYF.

The chain couples TRBV12-1 to TRBJ1-2; the table names TRBD1, a call not compared with the DNA. TRBV12-1 is flagged as a pseudogene. This CDR3 is built from 14 residues. This CDR3 is CASPTRGRHYGYTF. As DNA, the CDR3 is TGTGCCAGCCCAACGAGGGGGCGCCACTATGGCTACACCTTC.

V and J are TRBV7-8 and TRBJ1-3, with unresolved D. V shed 1 base and J shed 0 bases, with 7 bases lying between them. There are 15 residues in the CDR3. The germline CDR1 and CDR2 sequences are SGHVS and FQNEAQ. CDR3 sequence reads: CASSLEDNSGNTIYF. For the CDR3, the DNA is TGTGCCAGCAGCTTAGAAGACAACTCTGGAAACACCATATATTTT.

This chain connects TRBV30 to TRBJ1-5; the match to TRBD1 covers 9 bases. This CDR3 is built from 19 residues. Trimming took 0 bases from V and 4 from J; bases not matched to a gene: 16. Germline CDR1 GTSNPN, CDR2 SVGIG (reference sequence). The CDR3 loop reads CAWSVLRTGVGNGNQPQHF. The CDR3, as DNA: TGTGCCTGGAGTGTACTTAGGACAGGGGTGGGTAATGGGAATCAGCCCCAGCATTTT.

This sequence joins TRBV3-1 (or the pseudogene TRBV3-2) and TRBJ1-5; D is uncertain. V lost 2 bases, J lost 2 bases, and 7 bases lay in between. Germline V gene lookup returns CDR1 LGHDT and CDR2 YNNKEL (reference sequence). The CDR3 extends over 14 amino acids. The chain's CDR3 is CASSQTSGNQPQHF. CDR3 DNA sequence: TGTGCCAGCAGCCAAACGAGTGGCAATCAGCCCCAGCATTTT.

Written as DNA, the CDR3 is TGTGCCAGTAGTATAGGTGGCCAGTACACCGGGGAGCTGTTTTTT. Amino acids: CASSIGGQYTGELFF. The rearrangement joins TRBV19 to TRBJ2-2; D is unclear. The CDR3 loop spans 15 amino acids. Germline V gene lookup returns CDR1 LNHDA and CDR2 SQIVND (reference sequence). Trimming took off 1 base at V and 3 bases at J, with 9 bases between the two ends.

This clone was counted only a few times. The rearrangement links TRBV7-2 to TRBJ1-1; 9 nucleotides match TRBD1. The CDR3 covers 14 residues. With V trimmed by 3 bases and J by 11 bases, 10 bases remained unmatched. From germline, CDR1 is SGHTA and CDR2 FQGNSA. This chain's CDR3 is CASSLGTGMGRAFF. DNA for the CDR3: TGTGCCAGCAGCTTGGGGACAGGGATGGGTCGGGCTTTCTTT.

The chain joins TRBV2 to TRBJ2-5; possible D gene TRBD1, 5 bases. This CDR3 spans 16 amino acids. V lost 7 bases and J lost 8, with 26 bases in between. Per germline, CDR1 SNHLY and CDR2 FYNNEI. The CDR3 protein is CASTADRVSRGGTQYF. The DNA of the CDR3 is TGTGCCAGCACCGCTGACAGAGTCTCACGAGGCGGCACCCAGTACTTC.

This chain connects TRBV7-9 to TRBJ2-4; the D gene is possibly TRBD1 (6 bases). V was shortened by 6 bases and J by 3 bases, with 15 bases between the two germline ends. Per the germline V gene, CDR1 is SEHNR and CDR2 is FQNEAQ (reference sequence). The CDR3 has 15 amino acids. The CDR3 DNA follows: TGTGCCAGCAGTTACCAGGGGCGTCACAAAAACATTCAGTACTTC. This codes for CASSYQGRHKNIQYF.

This clone was detected a few times. The chain recombines TRBV18 with TRBJ1-1, with 8 bases fitting TRBD1. The V gene's germline CDR1 is KGHSH and CDR2 LQKENI. After removal of 6 bases from V and 10 bases from J, the junction contained 10 bases not matched to a gene. The CDR3 is 13 amino acids. The CDR3: CASSQDRDGIAFF. For the CDR3, the DNA is TGTGCCAGCTCCCAGGACAGGGACGGAATAGCTTTCTTT.

The chain has TRBV9 and TRBJ2-2; 12 bases are shared with TRBD2. The CDR3 has 19 residues. In germline, CDR1 is SGDLS, CDR2 YYNGEE. V shed 0 bases, J shed 5 bases, and the junction held 11 bases outside the gene matches. CDR3 coding DNA: TGTGCCAGCAGCGTAGGATTGGGGCTAGCGGGGGGGCTGACCGGGGAGCTGTTTTTT. Amino acids: CASSVGLGLAGGLTGELFF. Full variable domain (outside the CDR3, taken from reference TRBV9 and TRBJ2-2): DSGVTQTPKHLITATGQRVTLRCSPRSGDLSVYWYQQSLDQGLQFLIQYYNGEERAKGNILERFSAQQFPDLHSELNLSSLELGDSALYFCASSVGLGLAGGLTGELFFGEGSRLTVL.

The CDR3 is CAIGAGLQETQYF. The CDR3 DNA is TGTGCCATCGGGGCGGGACTTCAAGAGACCCAGTACTTC. The rearrangement links TRBV10-3 to TRBJ2-5; D perhaps matches TRBD2 (6 bases). V lost 8 bases and J 2 bases, leaving 12 bases between the germline ends. The CDR3 has 13 residues. Germline V gene data show CDR1 as ENHRY and CDR2 as SYGVKD.

The chain couples TRBV28 to TRBJ1-4; unclear D gene. The CDR3 totals 14 residues. Germline lookup yields CDR1 MDHEN and CDR2 SYDVKM. The ends were cut back, 9 bases at V and 4 bases at J, with 15 bases in the middle. CDR3 bases: TGTGCCAGTAAACGGGGTAGCTTTAATGAAAAACTGTTTTTT. The encoded protein is CASKRGSFNEKLFF.

The chain uses TRBV29-1 and TRBJ2-1; D is unresolved. CDR1 and CDR2 (germline): SQVTM, ANQGSEA. Trimming removed 0 bases from V and 7 bases from J, with 7 bases in between. The CDR3 is made up of 12 amino acids. The CDR3 region has the DNA TGCAGCGTTGAAGATAGCTGGAATGAGCAGTTCTTC. Protein sequence: CSVEDSWNEQFF.